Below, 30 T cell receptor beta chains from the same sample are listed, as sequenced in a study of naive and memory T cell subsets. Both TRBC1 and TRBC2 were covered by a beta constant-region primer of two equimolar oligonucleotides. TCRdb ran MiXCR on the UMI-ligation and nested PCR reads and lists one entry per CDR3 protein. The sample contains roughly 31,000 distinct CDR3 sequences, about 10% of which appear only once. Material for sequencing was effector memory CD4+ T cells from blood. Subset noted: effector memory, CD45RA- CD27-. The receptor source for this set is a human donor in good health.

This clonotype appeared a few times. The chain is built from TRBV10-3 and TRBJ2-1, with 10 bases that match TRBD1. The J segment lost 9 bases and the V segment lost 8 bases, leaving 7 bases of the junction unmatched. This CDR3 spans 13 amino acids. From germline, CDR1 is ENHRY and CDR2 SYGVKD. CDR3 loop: CAICPGDRGEQFF. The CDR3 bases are TGTGCCATCTGTCCTGGGGACAGGGGTGAGCAGTTCTTC.

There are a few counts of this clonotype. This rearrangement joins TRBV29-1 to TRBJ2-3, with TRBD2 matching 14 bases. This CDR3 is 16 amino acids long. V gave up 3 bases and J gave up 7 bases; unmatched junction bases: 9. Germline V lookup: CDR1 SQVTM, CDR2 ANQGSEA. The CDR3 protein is CSVDGLAGGDGYTQYF. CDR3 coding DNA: TGCAGCGTTGACGGACTAGCGGGGGGAGATGGGTATACGCAGTATTTT.

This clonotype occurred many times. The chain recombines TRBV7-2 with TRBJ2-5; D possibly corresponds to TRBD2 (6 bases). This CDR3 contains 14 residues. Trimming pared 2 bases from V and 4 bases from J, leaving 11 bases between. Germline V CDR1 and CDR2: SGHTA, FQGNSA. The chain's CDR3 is CASSLKPGLETQYF. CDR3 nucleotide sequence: TGTGCCAGCAGCTTAAAGCCGGGACTAGAGACCCAGTACTTC.

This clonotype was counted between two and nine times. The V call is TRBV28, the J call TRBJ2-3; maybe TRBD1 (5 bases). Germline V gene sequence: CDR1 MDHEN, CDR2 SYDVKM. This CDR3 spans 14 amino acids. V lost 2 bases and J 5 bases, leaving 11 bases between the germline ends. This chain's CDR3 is CASSLNQGGDTQYF. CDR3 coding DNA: TGTGCCAGCAGTTTAAATCAGGGCGGAGATACGCAGTATTTT.

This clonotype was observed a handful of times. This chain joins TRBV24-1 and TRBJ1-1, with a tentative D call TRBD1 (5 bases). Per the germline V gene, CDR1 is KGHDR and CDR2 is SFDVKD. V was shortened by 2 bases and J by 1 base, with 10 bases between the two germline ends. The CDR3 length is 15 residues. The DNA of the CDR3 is TGTGCCACCAGTGATTCGTATGGGGGGAACACTGAAGCTTTCTTT. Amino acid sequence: CATSDSYGGNTEAFF.

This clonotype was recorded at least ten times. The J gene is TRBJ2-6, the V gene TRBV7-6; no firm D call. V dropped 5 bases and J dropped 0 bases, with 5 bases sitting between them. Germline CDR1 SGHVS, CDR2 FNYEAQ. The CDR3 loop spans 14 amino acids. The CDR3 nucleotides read TGTGCCAGCAGCCGGAGCTCTGGGGCCAACGTCCTGACTTTC. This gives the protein CASSRSSGANVLTF. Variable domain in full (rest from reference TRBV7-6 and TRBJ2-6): GAGVSQSPRYKVTKRGQDVALRCDPISGHVSLYWYRQALGQGPEFLTYFNYEAQQDKSGLPNDRFSAERPEGSISTLTIQRTEQRDSAMYRCASSRSSGANVLTFGAGSRLTVL.

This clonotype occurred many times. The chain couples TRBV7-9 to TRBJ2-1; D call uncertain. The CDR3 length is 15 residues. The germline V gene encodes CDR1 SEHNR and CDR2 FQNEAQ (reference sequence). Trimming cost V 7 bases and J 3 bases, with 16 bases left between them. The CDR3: CASIAVGSDYNEQFF. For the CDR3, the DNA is TGTGCCAGCATCGCGGTCGGCAGCGACTACAATGAGCAGTTCTTC.

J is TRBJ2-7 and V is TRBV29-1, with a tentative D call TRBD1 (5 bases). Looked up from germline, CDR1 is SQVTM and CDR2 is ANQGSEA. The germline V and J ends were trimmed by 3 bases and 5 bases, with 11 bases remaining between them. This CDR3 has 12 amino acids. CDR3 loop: CSVEGRVNEQYF. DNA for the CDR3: TGCAGCGTTGAGGGCAGGGTTAACGAGCAGTACTTC.

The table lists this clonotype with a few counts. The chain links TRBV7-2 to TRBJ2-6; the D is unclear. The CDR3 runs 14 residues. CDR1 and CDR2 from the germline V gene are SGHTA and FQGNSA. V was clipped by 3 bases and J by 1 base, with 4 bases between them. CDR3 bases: TGTGCCAGCAGCTTGGGTTCTGGGGCCAACGTCCTGACTTTC. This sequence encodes CASSLGSGANVLTF. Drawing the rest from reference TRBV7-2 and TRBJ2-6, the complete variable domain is GAGVSQSPSNKVTEKGKDVELRCDPISGHTALYWYRQSLGQGLEFLIYFQGNSAPDKSGLPSDRFSAERTGGSVSTLTIQRTQQEDSAVYLCASSLGSGANVLTFGAGSRLTVL.

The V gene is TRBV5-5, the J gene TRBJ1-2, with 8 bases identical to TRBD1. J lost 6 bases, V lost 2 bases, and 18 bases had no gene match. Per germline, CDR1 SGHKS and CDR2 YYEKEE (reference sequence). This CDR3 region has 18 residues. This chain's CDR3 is CASSLMVYLGQGAHGYTF. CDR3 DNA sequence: TGTGCCAGCAGCTTAATGGTTTATTTGGGGCAGGGGGCCCATGGCTACACCTTC.

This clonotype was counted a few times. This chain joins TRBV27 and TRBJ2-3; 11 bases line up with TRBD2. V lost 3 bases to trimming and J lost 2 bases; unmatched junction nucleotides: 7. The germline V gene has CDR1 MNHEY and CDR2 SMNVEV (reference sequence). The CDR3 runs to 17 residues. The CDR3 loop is CASSFLASGGITDTQYF. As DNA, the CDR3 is TGTGCCAGCAGTTTTCTCGCTAGCGGGGGGATCACAGATACGCAGTATTTT.

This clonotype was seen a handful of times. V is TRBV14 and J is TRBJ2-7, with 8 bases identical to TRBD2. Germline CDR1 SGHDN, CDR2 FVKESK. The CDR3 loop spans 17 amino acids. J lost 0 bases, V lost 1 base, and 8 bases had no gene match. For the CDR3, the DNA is TGTGCCAGCAGCCAAGTCGGGAGGGGGAGTAGCTCCTACGAGCAGTACTTC. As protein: CASSQVGRGSSSYEQYF. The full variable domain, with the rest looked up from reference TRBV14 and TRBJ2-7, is EAGVTQFPSHSVIEKGQTVTLRCDPISGHDNLYWYRRVMGKEIKFLLHFVKESKQDESGMPNNRFLAERTGGTYSTLKVQPAELEDSGVYFCASSQVGRGSSSYEQYFGPGTRLTVT.

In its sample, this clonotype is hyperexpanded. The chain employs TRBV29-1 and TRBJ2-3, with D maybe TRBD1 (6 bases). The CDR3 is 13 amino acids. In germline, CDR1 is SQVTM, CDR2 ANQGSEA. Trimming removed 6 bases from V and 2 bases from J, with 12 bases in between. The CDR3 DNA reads TGCAGCGTATCTGGACAGCCCACAGATACGCAGTATTTT. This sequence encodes CSVSGQPTDTQYF.

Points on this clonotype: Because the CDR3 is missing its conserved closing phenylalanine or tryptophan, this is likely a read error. The CDR3 reads CATSDSFGGSYEQYL. CDR3 nucleotides: TGTGCCACCAGTGATTCCTTTGGAGGGTCCTACGAGCAGTACTTA. This chain uses TRBV24-1 with TRBJ2-7; D is perhaps TRBD2 (6 bases). Between the trimmed V and J ends, which lost 2 bases and 1 base, there was a span of 11 bases. Germline loops: CDR1 KGHDR, CDR2 SFDVKD. The CDR3 runs to 15 residues.

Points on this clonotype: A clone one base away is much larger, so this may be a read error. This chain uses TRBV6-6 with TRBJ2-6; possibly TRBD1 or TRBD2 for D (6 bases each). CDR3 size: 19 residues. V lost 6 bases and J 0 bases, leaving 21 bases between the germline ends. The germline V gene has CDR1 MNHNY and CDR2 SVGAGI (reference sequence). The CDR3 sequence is CASRGAPGGDNSGANVLTF. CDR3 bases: TGTGCCAGCAGGGGCGCTCCCGGAGGGGACAACTCTGGGGCCAACGTCCTGACTTTC.

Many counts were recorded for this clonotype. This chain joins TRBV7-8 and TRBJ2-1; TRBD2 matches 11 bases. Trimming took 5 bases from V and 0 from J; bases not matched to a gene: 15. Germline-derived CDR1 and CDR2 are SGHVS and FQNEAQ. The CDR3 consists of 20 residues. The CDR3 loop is CASSRTTAASGGSSYNEQFF. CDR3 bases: TGTGCCAGCAGCCGTACGACAGCAGCTAGCGGGGGGAGCTCCTACAATGAGCAGTTCTTC.

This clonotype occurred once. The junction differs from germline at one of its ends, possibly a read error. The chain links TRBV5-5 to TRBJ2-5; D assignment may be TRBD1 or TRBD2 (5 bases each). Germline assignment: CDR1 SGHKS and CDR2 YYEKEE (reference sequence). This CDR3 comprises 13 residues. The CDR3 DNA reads TGTGCCAGCAGCTTGCAGGTGGGGGAGACCCGGTACTTC. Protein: CASSLQVGETRYF. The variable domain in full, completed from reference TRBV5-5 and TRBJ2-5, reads DAGVTQSPTHLIKTRGQQVTLRCSPISGHKSVSWYQQVLGQGPQFIFQYYEKEERGRGNFPDRFSARQFPNYSSELNVNALLLGDSALYLCASSLQVGETRYFGPGTRLLVL.

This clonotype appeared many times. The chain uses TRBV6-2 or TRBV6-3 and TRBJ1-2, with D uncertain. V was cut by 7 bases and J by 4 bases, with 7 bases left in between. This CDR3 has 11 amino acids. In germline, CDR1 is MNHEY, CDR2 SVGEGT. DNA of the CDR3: TGTGCCAGCACGGCCCGCTATGGCTACACCTTC. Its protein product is CASTARYGYTF.

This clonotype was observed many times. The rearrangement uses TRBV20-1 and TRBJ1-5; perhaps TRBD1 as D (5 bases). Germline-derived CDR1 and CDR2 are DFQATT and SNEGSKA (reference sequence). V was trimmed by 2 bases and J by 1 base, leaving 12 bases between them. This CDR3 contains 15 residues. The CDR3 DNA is TGCAGTGCTAGAATCGGTACAGGAAGCAATCAGCCCCAGCATTTT. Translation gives CSARIGTGSNQPQHF.

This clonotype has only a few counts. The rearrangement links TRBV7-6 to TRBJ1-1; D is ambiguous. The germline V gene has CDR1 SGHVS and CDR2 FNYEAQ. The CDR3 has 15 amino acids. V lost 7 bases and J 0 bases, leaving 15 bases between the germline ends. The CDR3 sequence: CASMAGSLLNTEAFF. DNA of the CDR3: TGTGCCAGCATGGCGGGGAGTCTATTGAACACTGAAGCTTTCTTT. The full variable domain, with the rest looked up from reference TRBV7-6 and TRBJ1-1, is GAGVSQSPRYKVTKRGQDVALRCDPISGHVSLYWYRQALGQGPEFLTYFNYEAQQDKSGLPNDRFSAERPEGSISTLTIQRTEQRDSAMYRCASMAGSLLNTEAFFGQGTRLTVV.

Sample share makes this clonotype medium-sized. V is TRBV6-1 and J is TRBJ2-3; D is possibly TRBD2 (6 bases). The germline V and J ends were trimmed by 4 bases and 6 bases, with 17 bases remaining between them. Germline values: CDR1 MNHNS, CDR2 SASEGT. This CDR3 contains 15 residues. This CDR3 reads CASSGVLLARDTQYF. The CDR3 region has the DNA TGTGCCAGCAGTGGGGTCCTCCTAGCGAGGGATACGCAGTATTTT.

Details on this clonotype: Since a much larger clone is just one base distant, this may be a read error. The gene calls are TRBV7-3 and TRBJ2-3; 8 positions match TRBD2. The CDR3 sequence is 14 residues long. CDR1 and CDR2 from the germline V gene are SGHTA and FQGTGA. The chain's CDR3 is CASTRGGPTETQYF. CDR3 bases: TGTGCCAGCACCCGCGGGGGGCCCACAGAAACGCAGTATTTT.

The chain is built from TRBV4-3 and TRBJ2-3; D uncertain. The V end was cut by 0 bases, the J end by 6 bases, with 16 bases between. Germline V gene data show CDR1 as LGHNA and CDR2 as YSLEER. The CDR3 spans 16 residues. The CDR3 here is CASSQDPALPRDTQYF. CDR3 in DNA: TGCGCCAGCAGCCAAGATCCGGCCCTACCTCGGGATACGCAGTATTTT.

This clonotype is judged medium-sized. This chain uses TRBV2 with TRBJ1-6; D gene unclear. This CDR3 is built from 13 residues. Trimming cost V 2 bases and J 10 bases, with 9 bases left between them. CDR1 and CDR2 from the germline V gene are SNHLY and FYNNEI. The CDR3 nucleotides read TGTGCCAGCAGTGAAAGGGAACGATCACCCCTCCACTTT. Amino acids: CASSERERSPLHF.

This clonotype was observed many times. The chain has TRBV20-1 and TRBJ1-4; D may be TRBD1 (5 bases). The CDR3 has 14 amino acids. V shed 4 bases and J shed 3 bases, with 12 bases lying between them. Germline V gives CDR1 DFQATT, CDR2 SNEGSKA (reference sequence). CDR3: CSAIRAGANEKLFF. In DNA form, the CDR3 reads TGCAGTGCTATAAGGGCGGGGGCTAATGAAAAACTGTTTTTT.

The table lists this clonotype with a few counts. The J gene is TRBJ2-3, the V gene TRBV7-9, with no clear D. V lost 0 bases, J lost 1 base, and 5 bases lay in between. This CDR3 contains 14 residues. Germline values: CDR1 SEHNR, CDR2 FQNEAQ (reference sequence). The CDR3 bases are TGTGCCAGCAGCTTAGCGAGCGGCACAGATACGCAGTATTTT. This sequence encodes CASSLASGTDTQYF.

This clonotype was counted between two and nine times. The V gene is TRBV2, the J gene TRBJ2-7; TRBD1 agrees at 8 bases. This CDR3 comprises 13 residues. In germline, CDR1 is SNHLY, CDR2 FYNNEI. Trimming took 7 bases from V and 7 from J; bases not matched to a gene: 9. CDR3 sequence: CASTRQGIGEQYF. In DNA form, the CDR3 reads TGTGCCAGCACGAGACAGGGGATAGGGGAGCAGTACTTC.

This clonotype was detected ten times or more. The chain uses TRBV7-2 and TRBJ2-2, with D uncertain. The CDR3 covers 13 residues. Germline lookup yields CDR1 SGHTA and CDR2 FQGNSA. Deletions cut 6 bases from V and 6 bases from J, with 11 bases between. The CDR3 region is CASRHSTAGELFF. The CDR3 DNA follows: TGTGCCAGCAGGCACTCAACAGCCGGGGAGCTGTTTTTT.

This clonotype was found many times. The CDR3 spells CSAREQVSTDTQYF. The CDR3 region has the DNA TGCAGTGCTAGGGAACAGGTTTCCACAGATACGCAGTATTTT. V gene TRBV20-1 combines with J gene TRBJ2-3; possible D gene TRBD1, 5 bases. V was trimmed by 3 bases and J by 2 bases, leaving 12 bases between them. Germline V gene data show CDR1 as DFQATT and CDR2 as SNEGSKA (reference sequence). CDR3 length: 14 amino acids.

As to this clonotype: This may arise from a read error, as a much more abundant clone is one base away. DNA for the CDR3: TGTGCCAGCAGCTCGTCCCGTTTGTACTCCTATAATTCACCCCTCCACTTT. Residues: CASSSSRLYSYNSPLHF. The rearrangement links TRBV5-6 to TRBJ1-6; no clear D gene. V was clipped by 3 bases and J by 0 bases, with 13 bases between them. Germline CDR1 reads SGHDT; CDR2 reads YYEEEE. The CDR3 has 17 residues.